This TCR beta chain was recovered during a study of CD8 T cells in Susac syndrome. About the research overall: Blood was drawn from Susac syndrome patients while they were therapy-naive, on corticosteroids, or on intravenous immunoglobulin alone. Study-level findings and limits: Clonal expansion was not seen in any Susac syndrome CD4+ T cell repertoire.

This CDR3 comprises 16 residues. Trimming shortened V by 4 bases and J by 4 bases, and 19 bases separated the two germline ends. Germline CDR1 SGHRS, CDR2 YFSETQ. Reverse transcription of roughly 0.5 to 1 ug RNA was carried out with random hexamers. immunoSEQ multiplex PCR amplified TCR beta CDR3 across 54 Vbeta, 13 Jbeta. One entry per CDR3 protein, called by TCRdb with MiXCR from the immunoSEQ multiplex PCR reads. The data show about 190,000 distinct CDR3 sequences, 95% seen once. Note on this clonotype: The target antigen is unknown.

The T cells that were sequenced for TCR beta were CD8+ and CD4+ cells from blood. The source material was CD4+ T cells from PBMCs. The chain combines TRBV5-1 with TRBJ2-3, with D tentatively TRBD2 (6 bases). This receptor was identified in a human donor with Susac syndrome. In DNA, the CDR3 is TGCGCCAGCAGCCCGTGGGACTCGAAAATCCCAGATACGCAGTATTTT. Protein sequence: CASSPWDSKIPDTQYF.